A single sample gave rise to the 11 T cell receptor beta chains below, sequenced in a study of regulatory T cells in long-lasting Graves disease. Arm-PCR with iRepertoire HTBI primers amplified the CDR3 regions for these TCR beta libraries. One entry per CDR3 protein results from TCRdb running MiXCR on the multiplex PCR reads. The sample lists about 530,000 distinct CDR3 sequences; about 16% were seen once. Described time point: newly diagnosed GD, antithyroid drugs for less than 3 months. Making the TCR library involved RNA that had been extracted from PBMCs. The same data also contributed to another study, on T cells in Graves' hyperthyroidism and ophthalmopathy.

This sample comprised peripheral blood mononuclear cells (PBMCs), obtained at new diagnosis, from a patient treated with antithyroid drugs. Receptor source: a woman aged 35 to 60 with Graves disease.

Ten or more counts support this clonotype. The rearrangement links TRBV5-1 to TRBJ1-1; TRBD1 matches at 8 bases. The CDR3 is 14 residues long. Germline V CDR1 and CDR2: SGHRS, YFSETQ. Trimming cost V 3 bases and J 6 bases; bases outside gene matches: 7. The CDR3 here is CASSSGQGSSEAFF. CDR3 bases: TGCGCCAGCAGCTCCGGACAGGGTTCATCTGAAGCTTTCTTT. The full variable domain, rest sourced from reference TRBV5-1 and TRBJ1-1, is KAGVTQTPRYLIKTRGQQVTLSCSPISGHRSVSWYQQTPGQGLQFLFEYFSETQRNKGNFPGRFSGRQFSNSRSEMNVSTLELGDSALYLCASSSGQGSSEAFFGQGTRLTVV.

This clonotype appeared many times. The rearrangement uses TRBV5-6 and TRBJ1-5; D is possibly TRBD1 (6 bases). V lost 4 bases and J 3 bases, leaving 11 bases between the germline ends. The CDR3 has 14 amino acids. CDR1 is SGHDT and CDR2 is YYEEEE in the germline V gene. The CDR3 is CASSIGQLNQPQHF. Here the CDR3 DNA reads TGTGCCAGCAGCATCGGACAGCTCAATCAGCCCCAGCATTTT. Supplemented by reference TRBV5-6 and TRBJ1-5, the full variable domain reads DAGVTQSPTHLIKTRGQQVTLRCSPKSGHDTVSWYQQALGQGPQFIFQYYEEEERQRGNFPDRFSGHQFPNYSSELNVNALLLGDSALYLCASSIGQLNQPQHFGDGTRLSIL.

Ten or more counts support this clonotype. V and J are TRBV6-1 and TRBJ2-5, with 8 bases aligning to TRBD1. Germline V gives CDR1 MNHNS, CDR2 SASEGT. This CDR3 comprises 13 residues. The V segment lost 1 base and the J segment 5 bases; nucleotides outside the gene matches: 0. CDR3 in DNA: TGTGCCAGCAGTGAAGACAGGGGGGAGACCCAGTACTTC. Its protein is CASSEDRGETQYF.

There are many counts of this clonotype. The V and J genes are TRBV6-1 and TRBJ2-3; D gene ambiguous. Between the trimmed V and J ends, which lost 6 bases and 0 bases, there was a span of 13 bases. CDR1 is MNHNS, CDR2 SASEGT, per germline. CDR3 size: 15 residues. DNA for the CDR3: TGTGCCAGCAGCCCAACTACCTCTAGCACAGATACGCAGTATTTT. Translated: CASSPTTSSTDTQYF.

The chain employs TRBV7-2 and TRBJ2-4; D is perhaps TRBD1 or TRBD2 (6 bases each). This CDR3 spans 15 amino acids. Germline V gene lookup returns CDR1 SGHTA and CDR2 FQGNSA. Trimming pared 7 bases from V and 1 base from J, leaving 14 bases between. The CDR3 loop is CASTVMGGAKNIQYF. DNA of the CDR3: TGTGCCAGCACCGTGATGGGGGGCGCCAAAAACATTCAGTACTTC.

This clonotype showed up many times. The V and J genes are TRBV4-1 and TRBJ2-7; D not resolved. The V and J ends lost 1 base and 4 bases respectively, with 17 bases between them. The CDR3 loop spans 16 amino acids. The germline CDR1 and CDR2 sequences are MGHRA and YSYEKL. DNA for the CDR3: TGCGCCAGCAGCCAAGTCCAAGGGCCCGGCCTATACGAGCAGTACTTC. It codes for CASSQVQGPGLYEQYF.

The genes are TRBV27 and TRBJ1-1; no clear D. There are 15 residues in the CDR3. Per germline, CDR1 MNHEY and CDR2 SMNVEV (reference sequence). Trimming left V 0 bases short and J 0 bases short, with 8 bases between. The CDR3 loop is CASSLSNGLNTEAFF. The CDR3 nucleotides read TGTGCCAGCAGTTTATCGAATGGGTTGAACACTGAAGCTTTCTTT.

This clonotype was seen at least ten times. CDR3 sequence: CASSTQPEPYNEQFF. CDR3 sequence (DNA): TGTGCCAGCAGCACACAACCTGAACCCTACAATGAGCAGTTCTTC. This chain links TRBV7-8 with TRBJ2-1; D uncertain. Germline-derived CDR1 and CDR2 are SGHVS and FQNEAQ. Deletions cut 5 bases from V and 2 bases from J, with 13 bases between. CDR3 length: 15 residues.

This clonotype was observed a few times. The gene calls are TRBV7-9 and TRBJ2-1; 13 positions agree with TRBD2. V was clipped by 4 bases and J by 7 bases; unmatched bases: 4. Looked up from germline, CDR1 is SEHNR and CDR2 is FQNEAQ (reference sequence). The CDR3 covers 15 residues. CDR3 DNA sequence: TGTGCCAGCAGCTCATGGACTAGCGGGGGTAATGAGCAGTTCTTC. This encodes CASSSWTSGGNEQFF.

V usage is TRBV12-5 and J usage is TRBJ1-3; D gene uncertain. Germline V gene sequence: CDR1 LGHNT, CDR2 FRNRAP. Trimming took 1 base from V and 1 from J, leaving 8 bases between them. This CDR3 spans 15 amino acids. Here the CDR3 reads CASGLGLSSGNTIYF. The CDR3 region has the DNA TGTGCTAGTGGTTTGGGCCTAAGTTCTGGAAACACCATATATTTT.

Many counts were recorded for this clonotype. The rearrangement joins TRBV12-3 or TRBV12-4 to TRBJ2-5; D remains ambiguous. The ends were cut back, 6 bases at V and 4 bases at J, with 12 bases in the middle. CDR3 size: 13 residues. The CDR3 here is CASRAGRLETQYF. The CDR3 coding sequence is TGTGCCAGCAGAGCCGGACGCTTAGAGACCCAGTACTTC.